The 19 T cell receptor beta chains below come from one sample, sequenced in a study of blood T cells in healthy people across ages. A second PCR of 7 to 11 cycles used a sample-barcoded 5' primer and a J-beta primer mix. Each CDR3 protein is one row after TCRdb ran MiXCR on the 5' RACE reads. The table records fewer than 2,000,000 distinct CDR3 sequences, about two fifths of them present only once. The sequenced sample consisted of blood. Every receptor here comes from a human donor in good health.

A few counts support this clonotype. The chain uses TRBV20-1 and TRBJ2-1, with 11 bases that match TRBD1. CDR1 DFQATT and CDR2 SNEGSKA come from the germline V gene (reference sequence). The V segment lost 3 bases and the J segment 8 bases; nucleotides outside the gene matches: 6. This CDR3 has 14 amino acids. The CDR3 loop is CSARTGTGGYEQFF. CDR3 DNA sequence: TGCAGTGCTAGGACCGGGACAGGGGGGTATGAGCAGTTCTTC.

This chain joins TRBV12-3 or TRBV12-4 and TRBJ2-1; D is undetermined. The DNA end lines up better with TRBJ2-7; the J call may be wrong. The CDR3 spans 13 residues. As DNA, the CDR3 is TGTGCCAGCAGTTTTGGAAGTGAACGCGAGCAGTACTTC. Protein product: CASSFGSEREQYF.

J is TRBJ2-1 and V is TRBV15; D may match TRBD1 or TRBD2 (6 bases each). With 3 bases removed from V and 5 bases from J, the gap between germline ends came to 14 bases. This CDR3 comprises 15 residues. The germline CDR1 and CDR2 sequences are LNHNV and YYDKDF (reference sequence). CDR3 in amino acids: CATSSIRGPHNEQFF. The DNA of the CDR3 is TGTGCCACCAGCAGTATTCGGGGGCCCCACAATGAGCAGTTCTTC. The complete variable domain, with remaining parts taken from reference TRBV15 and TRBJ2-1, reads DAMVIQNPRYQVTQFGKPVTLSCSQTLNHNVMYWYQQKSSQAPKLLFHYYDKDFNNEADTPDNFQSRRPNTSFCFLDIRSPGLGDTAMYLCATSSIRGPHNEQFFGPGTRLTVL.

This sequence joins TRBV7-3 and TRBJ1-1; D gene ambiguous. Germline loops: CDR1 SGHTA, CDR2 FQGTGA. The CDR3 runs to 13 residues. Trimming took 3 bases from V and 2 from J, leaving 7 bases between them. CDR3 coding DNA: TGTGCCAGCAGCTTCAACGCAAACACTGAAGCTTTCTTT. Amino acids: CASSFNANTEAFF.

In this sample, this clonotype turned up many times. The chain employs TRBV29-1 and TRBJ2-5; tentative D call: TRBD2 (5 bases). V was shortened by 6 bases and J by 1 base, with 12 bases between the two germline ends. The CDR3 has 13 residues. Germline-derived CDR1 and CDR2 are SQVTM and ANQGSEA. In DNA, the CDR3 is TGCAGCGTCGCCGTTGGGAGCCAAGAGACCCAGTACTTC. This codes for CSVAVGSQETQYF.

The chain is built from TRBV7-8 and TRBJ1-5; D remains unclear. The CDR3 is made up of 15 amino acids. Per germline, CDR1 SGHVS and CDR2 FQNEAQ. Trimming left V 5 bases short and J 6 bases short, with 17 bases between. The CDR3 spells CASSRNHAASQPQHF. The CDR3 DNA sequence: TGTGCCAGCAGCCGAAACCACGCGGCCAGTCAGCCCCAGCATTTT.

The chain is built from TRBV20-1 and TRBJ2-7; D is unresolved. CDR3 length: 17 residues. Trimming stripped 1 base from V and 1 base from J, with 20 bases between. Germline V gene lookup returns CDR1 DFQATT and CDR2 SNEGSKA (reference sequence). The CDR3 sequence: CSARGVNGEARSYEQYF. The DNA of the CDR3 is TGCAGTGCTAGAGGAGTAAACGGAGAGGCGAGATCCTACGAGCAGTACTTC.

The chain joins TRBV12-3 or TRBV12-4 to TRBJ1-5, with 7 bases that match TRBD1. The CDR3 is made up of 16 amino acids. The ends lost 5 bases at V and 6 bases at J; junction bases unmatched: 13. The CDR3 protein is CASSLYWAGGAQPQHF. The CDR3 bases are TGTGCCAGCAGTCTTTATTGGGCAGGGGGAGCTCAGCCCCAGCATTTT.

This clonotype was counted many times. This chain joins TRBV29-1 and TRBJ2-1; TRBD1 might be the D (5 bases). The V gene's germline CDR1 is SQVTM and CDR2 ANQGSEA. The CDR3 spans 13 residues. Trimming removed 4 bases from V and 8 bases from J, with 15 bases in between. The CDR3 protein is CSVAGFKADEQFF. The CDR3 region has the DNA TGCAGCGTTGCAGGGTTCAAGGCGGATGAGCAGTTCTTC.

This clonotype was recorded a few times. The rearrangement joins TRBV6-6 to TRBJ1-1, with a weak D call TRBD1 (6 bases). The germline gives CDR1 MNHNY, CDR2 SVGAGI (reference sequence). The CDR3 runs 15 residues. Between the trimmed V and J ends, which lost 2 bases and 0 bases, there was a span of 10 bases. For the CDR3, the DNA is TGTGCCAGCAGTTACGGGGGGGGCATGAACACTGAAGCTTTCTTT. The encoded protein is CASSYGGGMNTEAFF.

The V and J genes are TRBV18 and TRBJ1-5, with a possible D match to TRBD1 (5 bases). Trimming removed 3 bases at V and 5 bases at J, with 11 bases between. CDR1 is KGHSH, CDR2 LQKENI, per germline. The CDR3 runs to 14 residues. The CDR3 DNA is TGTGCCAGCTCACCCCAGGGTATTGATCAGCCCCAGCATTTT. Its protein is CASSPQGIDQPQHF.

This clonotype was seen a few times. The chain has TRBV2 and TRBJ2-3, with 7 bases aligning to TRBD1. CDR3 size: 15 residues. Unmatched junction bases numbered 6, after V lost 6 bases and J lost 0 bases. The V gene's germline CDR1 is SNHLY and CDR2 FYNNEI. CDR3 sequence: CASRWGQLSTDTQYF. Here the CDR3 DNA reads TGTGCCAGCAGATGGGGACAGTTAAGCACAGATACGCAGTATTTT.

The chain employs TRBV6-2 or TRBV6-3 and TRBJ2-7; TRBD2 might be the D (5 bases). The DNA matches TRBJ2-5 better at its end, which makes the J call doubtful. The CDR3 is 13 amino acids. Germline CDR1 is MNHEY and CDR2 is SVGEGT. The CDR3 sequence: CASTDWGKETQYF. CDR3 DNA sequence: TGTGCCAGCACGGACTGGGGAAAAGAGACCCAGTACTTC.

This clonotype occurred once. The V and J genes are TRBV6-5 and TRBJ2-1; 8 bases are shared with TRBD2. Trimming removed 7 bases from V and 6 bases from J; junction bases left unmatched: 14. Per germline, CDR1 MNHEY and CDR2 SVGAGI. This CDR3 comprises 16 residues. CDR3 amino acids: CASTRLSGGGCNEQFF. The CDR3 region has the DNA TGTGCCAGCACCCGACTAAGCGGGGGTGGGTGCAATGAGCAGTTCTTC.

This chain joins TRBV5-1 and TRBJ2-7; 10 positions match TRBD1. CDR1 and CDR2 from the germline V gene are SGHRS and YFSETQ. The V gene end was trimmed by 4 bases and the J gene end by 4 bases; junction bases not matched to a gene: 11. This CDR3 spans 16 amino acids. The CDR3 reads CASSRTGTGVGYEQYF. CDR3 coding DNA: TGCGCCAGCAGCCGTACCGGGACAGGGGTAGGTTACGAGCAGTACTTC.

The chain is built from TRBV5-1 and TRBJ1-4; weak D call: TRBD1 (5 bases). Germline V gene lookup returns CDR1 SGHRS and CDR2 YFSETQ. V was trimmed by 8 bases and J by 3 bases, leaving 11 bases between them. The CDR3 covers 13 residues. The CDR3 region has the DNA TGCGCCAGTCGGTGGGGCGCTAATGAAAAACTGTTTTTT. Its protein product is CASRWGANEKLFF. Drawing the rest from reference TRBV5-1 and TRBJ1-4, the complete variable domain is KAGVTQTPRYLIKTRGQQVTLSCSPISGHRSVSWYQQTPGQGLQFLFEYFSETQRNKGNFPGRFSGRQFSNSRSEMNVSTLELGDSALYLCASRWGANEKLFFGSGTQLSVL.

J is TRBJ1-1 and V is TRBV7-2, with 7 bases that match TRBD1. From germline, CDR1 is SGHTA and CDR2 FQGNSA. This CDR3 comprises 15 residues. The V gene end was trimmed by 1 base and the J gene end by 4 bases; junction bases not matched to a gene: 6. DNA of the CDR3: TGTGCCAGCAGCTTAGTTATCCAGGGGGGCACTGAAGCTTTCTTT. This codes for CASSLVIQGGTEAFF.

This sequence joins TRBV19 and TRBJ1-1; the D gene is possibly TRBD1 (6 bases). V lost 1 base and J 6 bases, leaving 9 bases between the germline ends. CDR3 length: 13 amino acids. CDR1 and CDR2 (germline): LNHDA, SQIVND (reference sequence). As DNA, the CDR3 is TGTGCCAGTAGTATAGCGGGGGCTGCTGAAGCTTTCTTT. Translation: CASSIAGAAEAFF. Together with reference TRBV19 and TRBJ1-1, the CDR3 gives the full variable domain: DGGITQSPKYLFRKEGQNVTLSCEQNLNHDAMYWYRQDPGQGLRLIYYSQIVNDFQKGDIAEGYSVSREKKESFPLTVTSAQKNPTAFYLCASSIAGAAEAFFGQGTRLTVV.

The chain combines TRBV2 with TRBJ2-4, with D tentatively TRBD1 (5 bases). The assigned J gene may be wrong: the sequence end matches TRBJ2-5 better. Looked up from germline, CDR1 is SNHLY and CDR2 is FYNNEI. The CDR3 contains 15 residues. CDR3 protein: CASSEGPNRQETQYF. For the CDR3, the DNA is TGTGCCAGCAGTGAGGGGCCTAACCGCCAAGAGACCCAGTACTTC.